This paragraph covers one T cell receptor beta chain sequence. Its antigen is still unknown. Time point denoted: patch test 2, 6 weeks after DPC sensitization. The sample's treatment: therapeutic diphenylcyclopropenone sensitization with weekly scalp DPC. The data derive from a study of human T cells and chemical hapten exposure. Study at large: There were per-sample TCR yield variations, arising mainly from small pooled library volume differences.

Unique molecular identifiers were affixed to discrete cDNA molecules within the library. In TCRdb, the RACE reads were re-called with MiXCR into one record per CDR3 protein. The sample lists fewer than 100,000 distinct CDR3 sequences, roughly 11% occurring once. CDR3 length: 12 amino acids. CDR1 and CDR2 (germline): MDHEN, SYDVKM. V trimming: 5 bases; J trimming: 7 bases; junction bases outside the gene matches: 1. Study-wide points: Compared to controls, expanded TCRs made significantly more large clusters of similar CDR3s.

The V call is TRBV28, the J call TRBJ2-3, with TRBD1 matching over 9 bases. Sequencing was performed on whole blood, taken in connection with sensitization to the hapten diphenylcyclopropenone (DPC). The origin of this receptor is a man in his late teens or twenties with alopecia areata. Some clones in this sample may be carry-over from other donors' samples. The CDR3 spells CASSGQGNTQYF. The CDR3 nucleotides read TGTGCCAGCAGTGGACAGGGGAATACGCAGTATTTT.